The 30 T cell receptor beta chains listed next were all sequenced from one sample in a study of OX40 agonist ivuxolimab in advanced cancers. TCRdb keeps only in-frame clones here, not all; method: immunoSEQ multiplex PCR. The sample contains approximately 100,000 clones, 90% of which appear only once. The material was CD4+ or CD8+ T cells sorted from blood, obtained in a trial of the OX40 agonist ivuxolimab. The receptors derive from an adult with an advanced solid tumor such as melanoma, head and neck, liver or kidney cancer.

This chain links TRBV9 with TRBJ1-3, with D possibly matching TRBD1 (5 bases). The CDR3 loop spans 17 amino acids. Trimming cost V 4 bases and J 0 bases, with 17 bases left between them. Looked up from germline, CDR1 is SGDLS and CDR2 is YYNGEE. The CDR3 DNA follows: TGTGCCAGCAGCCCATCAGGGACTTCCAGCTCTGGAAACACCATATATTTT. It is translated as CASSPSGTSSSGNTIYF.

CDR3 residues: CASSLDRGIYEQYF. DNA of the CDR3: TGTGCCAGCAGCTTAGATCGGGGGATCTACGAGCAGTACTTC. The rearrangement uses TRBV11-2 and TRBJ2-7, with D maybe TRBD2 (6 bases). The CDR3 loop spans 14 amino acids. Germline V CDR1 and CDR2: SGHAT, FQNNGV. Trimming left V 0 bases short and J 3 bases short, with 9 bases between. The complete variable domain, with remaining parts taken from reference TRBV11-2 and TRBJ2-7, reads EAGVAQSPRYKIIEKRQSVAFWCNPISGHATLYWYQQILGQGPKLLIQFQNNGVVDDSQLPKDRFSAERLKGVDSTLKIQPAKLEDSAVYLCASSLDRGIYEQYFGPGTRLTVT.

The chain is built from TRBV10-3 and TRBJ2-7; 11 bases line up with TRBD2. The CDR3 is 17 amino acids. The V gene's germline CDR1 is ENHRY and CDR2 SYGVKD. The J segment lost 3 bases and the V segment lost 6 bases, leaving 13 bases of the junction unmatched. The CDR3 here is CAIRTESLLAGDYEQYF. CDR3 in DNA: TGTGCCATCAGGACGGAGAGTCTACTAGCGGGAGACTACGAGCAGTACTTC.

The rearrangement links TRBV19 to TRBJ1-5; D is unresolved. CDR3 length: 15 residues. The germline V gene encodes CDR1 LNHDA and CDR2 SQIVND (reference sequence). Trimming took off 3 bases at V and 0 bases at J, with 9 bases between the two ends. The CDR3 nucleotides read TGTGCCAGTAGTATGCGTCAAAATAGCAATCAGCCCCAGCATTTT. This encodes CASSMRQNSNQPQHF.

The J gene is TRBJ1-1, the V gene TRBV7-2; D not certain. V was cut by 3 bases and J by 5 bases, with 10 bases left in between. The CDR3 length is 13 residues. CDR1 is SGHTA, CDR2 FQGNSA, per germline. In nucleotides, the CDR3 is TGTGCCAGCAGCTTGCACAAGGGAACTGAAGCTTTCTTT. Translated, it gives CASSLHKGTEAFF.

Written as DNA, the CDR3 is TGCGCCAGCAGCGTGGGACAGGGGGCCTACGAGCAGTACTTC. It is translated as CASSVGQGAYEQYF. The chain combines TRBV5-1 with TRBJ2-7; 11 bases are shared with TRBD1. The J segment lost 2 bases and the V segment lost 4 bases, leaving 2 bases of the junction unmatched. The V gene's germline CDR1 is SGHRS and CDR2 YFSETQ. The CDR3 is 14 residues long.

This chain connects TRBV28 to TRBJ2-3; 8 bases map to TRBD2. The ends lost 8 bases at V and 5 bases at J; junction bases unmatched: 15. This CDR3 region has 16 residues. The germline V gene encodes CDR1 MDHEN and CDR2 SYDVKM. CDR3 nucleotides: TGTGCCAGCCCCCCGGGAGGGCATCGTATTGTAGATACGCAGTATTTT. It codes for CASPPGGHRIVDTQYF.

The chain is built from TRBV13 and TRBJ1-2, with TRBD1 identical over 8 bases. V shed 5 bases, J shed 4 bases, and the junction held 15 bases outside the gene matches. CDR3 length: 17 residues. From germline, CDR1 is PRHDT and CDR2 FYEKMQ (reference sequence). The CDR3: CASSTLPGTGHFYGYTF. CDR3 DNA: TGTGCCAGCAGCACCCTCCCCGGGACAGGCCACTTCTATGGCTACACCTTC. Supplemented by reference TRBV13 and TRBJ1-2, the full variable domain reads AAGVIQSPRHLIKEKRETATLKCYPIPRHDTVYWYQQGPGQDPQFLISFYEKMQSDKGSIPDRFSAQQFSDYHSELNMSSLELGDSALYFCASSTLPGTGHFYGYTFGSGTRLTVV.

Worth noting for this clone: The junction does not match germline at one end; this may be a read error. The chain recombines TRBV20-1 with TRBJ2-7; D ambiguous. From germline, CDR1 is DFQATT and CDR2 SNEGSKA (reference sequence). The CDR3 spans 11 residues. Here the CDR3 reads CSAGDSHEQYF. For the CDR3, the DNA is TGCAGTGCTGGAGACTCGCACGAGCAGTACTTC.

This clone was counted a single time. V is TRBV11-2 and J is TRBJ2-5; 7 bases are shared with TRBD2. Germline CDR1 SGHAT, CDR2 FQNNGV. The V segment lost 3 bases and the J segment 7 bases; nucleotides outside the gene matches: 8. The CDR3 totals 14 residues. The CDR3 DNA reads as TGTGCCAGCAGCTTTTGGGGGGGGGTCCGGACCCAGTACTTC. The encoded protein is CASSFWGGVRTQYF. Based on the CDR3 plus reference TRBV11-2 and TRBJ2-5, the full variable domain is EAGVAQSPRYKIIEKRQSVAFWCNPISGHATLYWYQQILGQGPKLLIQFQNNGVVDDSQLPKDRFSAERLKGVDSTLKIQPAKLEDSAVYLCASSFWGGVRTQYFGPGTRLLVL.

A word on this clone: Other DNA sequences within the sample encode an identical CDR3. The chain links TRBV28 to TRBJ2-3, with D perhaps matching TRBD1 or TRBD2 (6 bases each). Trimming stripped 6 bases from V and 0 bases from J, with 13 bases between. The CDR3 length is 15 residues. In germline, CDR1 is MDHEN, CDR2 SYDVKM. The CDR3 here is CASSPQGLSTDTQYF. The CDR3 DNA follows: TGTGCCAGCAGCCCACAGGGACTCAGCACAGATACGCAGTATTTT. The whole variable domain, filled in from reference TRBV28 and TRBJ2-3, reads DVKVTQSSRYLVKRTGEKVFLECVQDMDHENMFWYRQDPGLGLRLIYFSYDVKMKEKGDIPEGYSVSREKKERFSLILESASTNQTSMYLCASSPQGLSTDTQYFGPGTRLTVL.

CDR3 region: CASSRRFLYQETQYF. The CDR3, as DNA: TGTGCCAGCAGCCGAAGATTTCTGTACCAAGAGACCCAGTACTTC. This chain joins TRBV11-3 and TRBJ2-5, with unresolved D. Germline CDR1 and CDR2: SGHNT and YENEEA. The CDR3 extends over 15 amino acids. V lost 5 bases and J lost 0, with 13 bases in between. The full variable domain, in which reference TRBV11-3 and TRBJ2-5 provide the parts outside the CDR3, is EAGVVQSPRYKIIEKKQPVAFWCNPISGHNTLYWYLQNLGQGPELLIRYENEEAVDDSQLPKDRFSAERLKGVDSTLKIQPAELGDSAVYLCASSRRFLYQETQYFGPGTRLLVL.

The chain is built from TRBV6-5 and TRBJ2-7; TRBD1 aligns across 7 bases. The CDR3 covers 14 residues. Germline CDR1 MNHEY, CDR2 SVGAGI. V lost 5 bases to trimming and J lost 3 bases; unmatched junction nucleotides: 7. The CDR3 is CASSEDRFIYEQYF. In nucleotides, the CDR3 is TGTGCCAGCAGTGAGGACAGGTTTATCTACGAGCAGTACTTC.

In this sample, this clone turned up once. The chain uses TRBV12-5 and TRBJ2-2, with D hard to call. The CDR3 is 12 amino acids. From germline, CDR1 is LGHNT and CDR2 FRNRAP. Trimming pared 6 bases from V and 6 bases from J, leaving 8 bases between. CDR3 bases: TGTGCTAGTGGCCTCTCGCCCGGGGAGCTGTTTTTT. Its protein product is CASGLSPGELFF.

V gene TRBV6-1 combines with J gene TRBJ1-2; D remains unclear. Trimming left V 5 bases short and J 7 bases short, with 8 bases between. Germline CDR1 and CDR2: MNHNS and SASEGT. The CDR3 consists of 11 residues. The CDR3 is CASSYPGGYTF. CDR3 sequence (DNA): TGTGCCAGCAGTTACCCGGGTGGCTACACCTTC.

The V call is TRBV28, the J call TRBJ2-5, with TRBD2 matching 7 bases. Germline trimming cut 6 bases from V and 5 bases from J; bases unmatched to any gene: 9. The germline CDR1 and CDR2 sequences are MDHEN and SYDVKM. This CDR3 comprises 14 residues. CDR3 sequence: CASRPTLGGETQYF. DNA of the CDR3: TGTGCCAGCAGACCCACCCTGGGGGGGGAGACCCAGTACTTC.

This clone showed up just once. CDR3 in DNA: TGTGCCAGCAGTGCCCTCGGGACAGGTCGAACTGAAGCTTTCTTT. This gives the protein CASSALGTGRTEAFF. This sequence joins TRBV6-1 and TRBJ1-1; 8 bases line up with TRBD1. V trimming: 4 bases; J trimming: 5 bases; junction bases outside the gene matches: 9. The CDR3 sequence is 15 residues long. CDR1 and CDR2 (germline): MNHNS, SASEGT.

The chain has TRBV28 and TRBJ1-5, with a tentative D call TRBD1 (6 bases). Trimming removed 5 bases at V and 6 bases at J, with 26 bases between. CDR1 MDHEN and CDR2 SYDVKM come from the germline V gene. This CDR3 contains 18 residues. The CDR3 loop is CASSRVRDTQPVSQPQHF. The CDR3, as DNA: TGTGCCAGCAGTAGGGTCCGGGACACGCAACCAGTCTCTCAGCCCCAGCATTTT. Full variable domain (rest looked up from reference TRBV28 and TRBJ1-5): DVKVTQSSRYLVKRTGEKVFLECVQDMDHENMFWYRQDPGLGLRLIYFSYDVKMKEKGDIPEGYSVSREKKERFSLILESASTNQTSMYLCASSRVRDTQPVSQPQHFGDGTRLSIL.

The chain couples TRBV7-2 to TRBJ2-4; D ambiguous. From germline, CDR1 is SGHTA and CDR2 FQGNSA. CDR3 length: 14 amino acids. V gave up 4 bases and J gave up 8 bases, with 15 bases separating them. The CDR3 reads CASSSPVRRDIQYF. The CDR3 DNA reads TGTGCCAGCAGCTCCCCGGTTAGGAGAGACATTCAGTACTTC.

The chain couples TRBV4-2 to TRBJ2-5; 9 nucleotides line up with TRBD2. CDR3 length equals 14 residues. Germline V CDR1 and CDR2: LGHNA, YNFKEQ. Losses at the gene ends were 3 bases for V and 5 bases for J; bases not matched to a gene: 4. CDR3 coding DNA: TGTGCCAGCAGCCAGGCGGGAGGGCTGGAGACCCAGTACTTC. It translates to CASSQAGGLETQYF.

This clone was found once. The CDR3 nucleotides read TGTGCCAGTAGTGTCCTGCAGCGCTCTGGAAACACCATATATTTT. It is translated as CASSVLQRSGNTIYF. The chain has TRBV19 and TRBJ1-3, with D hard to call. The CDR3 is 15 residues long. The V and J ends lost 5 bases and 0 bases respectively, with 11 bases between them. CDR1 and CDR2 (germline): LNHDA, SQIVND (reference sequence). The full variable domain, rest sourced from reference TRBV19 and TRBJ1-3, is DGGITQSPKYLFRKEGQNVTLSCEQNLNHDAMYWYRQDPGQGLRLIYYSQIVNDFQKGDIAEGYSVSREKKESFPLTVTSAQKNPTAFYLCASSVLQRSGNTIYFGEGSWLTVV.

V usage is TRBV7-9 and J usage is TRBJ2-1; 10 bases align to TRBD2. The germline gives CDR1 SEHNR, CDR2 FQNEAQ (reference sequence). J gave up 9 bases and V 5 bases, and 4 bases lay outside the gene matches. The CDR3 sequence is 13 residues long. The CDR3 sequence: CASSPGTSVEQFF. DNA for the CDR3: TGTGCCAGCAGCCCCGGGACTAGCGTTGAGCAGTTCTTC.

CDR3 in amino acids: CASSPGTSSDTQYF. In DNA form, the CDR3 reads TGTGCCAGCAGCCCCGGGACGTCCTCAGATACGCAGTATTTT. The chain carries TRBV11-3 and TRBJ2-3; D tentatively reads TRBD1 or TRBD2 (5 bases each). V was trimmed by 5 bases and J by 4 bases, leaving 13 bases between them. CDR3 length: 14 residues. Germline V gene sequence: CDR1 SGHNT, CDR2 YENEEA.

Notes on this clone: One base separates it from a far larger clone, so it is likely a read error. This sample includes further DNA sequences coding for the same CDR3. J is TRBJ2-3 and V is TRBV7-2; D gene uncertain. Germline values: CDR1 SGHTA, CDR2 FQGNSA. The CDR3 has 11 amino acids. Trimming shortened V by 3 bases and J by 2 bases, and 0 bases separated the two germline ends. The CDR3 spells CASSFTDTQYF. DNA of the CDR3: TGTGCCAGCAGCTTCACAGATACGCAGTATTTT.

This rearrangement joins TRBV5-1 to TRBJ2-1, with 8 bases aligning to TRBD1. Trimming cost V 3 bases and J 0 bases; bases outside gene matches: 5. The CDR3 sequence is 16 residues long. Germline V CDR1 and CDR2: SGHRS, YFSETQ. The CDR3 spells CASSSTGAGSYNEQFF. In DNA, the CDR3 is TGCGCCAGCAGCTCGACAGGGGCGGGCTCCTACAATGAGCAGTTCTTC.

The V call is TRBV27, the J call TRBJ2-2; TRBD2 aligns across 14 bases. The CDR3 loop spans 16 amino acids. Trimming cost V 6 bases and J 3 bases; bases outside gene matches: 3. Germline assignment: CDR1 MNHEY and CDR2 SMNVEV (reference sequence). This CDR3 is CASRGLAGDYTGELFF. CDR3 sequence (DNA): TGTGCCAGCAGGGGACTAGCGGGAGACTACACCGGGGAGCTGTTTTTT.

The chain combines TRBV27 with TRBJ2-3; D is unclear. The CDR3 has 11 residues. Germline V gene lookup returns CDR1 MNHEY and CDR2 SMNVEV (reference sequence). V lost 6 bases and J lost 1, with 2 bases in between. CDR3 in DNA: TGTGCCAGCAGCCGCACAGATACGCAGTATTTT. This gives the protein CASSRTDTQYF.

This clone was counted once. This chain connects TRBV5-1 to TRBJ2-2; TRBD1 is a possible D gene (6 bases). Trimming pared 6 bases from V and 4 bases from J, leaving 13 bases between. Germline lookup yields CDR1 SGHRS and CDR2 YFSETQ. CDR3 length: 14 amino acids. The CDR3 DNA sequence: TGCGCCAGCACCTTAGGACAGTCCACCGGGGAGCTGTTTTTT. It yields the protein CASTLGQSTGELFF.

V usage is TRBV5-4 and J usage is TRBJ1-2, with 9 nucleotides matching TRBD1. The V and J ends lost 4 bases and 4 bases, in that order; junction bases with no gene match: 2. Per the germline V gene, CDR1 is SGHNT and CDR2 is YYREEE (reference sequence). The CDR3 spans 13 residues. CDR3 DNA sequence: TGTGCCAGCAGCCCGGACAGGGGCTATGGCTACACCTTC. As protein: CASSPDRGYGYTF.

In its sample, this clone was seen once. V gene TRBV7-2 combines with J gene TRBJ2-5, with 9 bases identical to TRBD2. CDR3 length: 15 amino acids. Germline trimming cut 1 base from V and 4 bases from J; bases unmatched to any gene: 4. Per the germline V gene, CDR1 is SGHTA and CDR2 is FQGNSA. The CDR3 bases are TGTGCCAGCAGCTTAGTAGCGGGAGTTCTAGAGACCCAGTACTTC. This translates into CASSLVAGVLETQYF.